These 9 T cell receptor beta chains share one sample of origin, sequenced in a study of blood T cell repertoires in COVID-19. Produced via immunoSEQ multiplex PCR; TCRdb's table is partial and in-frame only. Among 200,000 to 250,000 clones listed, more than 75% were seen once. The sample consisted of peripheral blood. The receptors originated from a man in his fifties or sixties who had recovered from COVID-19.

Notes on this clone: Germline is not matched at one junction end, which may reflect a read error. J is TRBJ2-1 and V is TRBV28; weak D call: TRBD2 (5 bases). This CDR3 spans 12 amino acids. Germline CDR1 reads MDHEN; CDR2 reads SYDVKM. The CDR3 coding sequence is TGTGCCAGCAGATCTCGTTTGAGGGATGGAGTCTTC. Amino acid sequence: CASRSRLRDGVF.

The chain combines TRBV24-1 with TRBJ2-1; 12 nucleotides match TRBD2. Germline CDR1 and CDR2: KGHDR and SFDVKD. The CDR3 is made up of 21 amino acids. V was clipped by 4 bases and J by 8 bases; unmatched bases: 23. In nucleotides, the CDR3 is TGTGCCACCAGTGACCGCGGCAGGAAATCGGCTAGCGGGAGGGCCGCTGATGAGCAGTTCTTC. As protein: CATSDRGRKSASGRAADEQFF.

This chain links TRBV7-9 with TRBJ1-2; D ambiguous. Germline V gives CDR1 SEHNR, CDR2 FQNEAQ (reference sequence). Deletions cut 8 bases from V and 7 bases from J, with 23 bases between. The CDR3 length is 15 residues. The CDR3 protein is CASDQRGVSLGGYTF. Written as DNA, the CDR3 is TGTGCCAGCGACCAGAGAGGAGTATCGCTCGGTGGCTACACCTTC.

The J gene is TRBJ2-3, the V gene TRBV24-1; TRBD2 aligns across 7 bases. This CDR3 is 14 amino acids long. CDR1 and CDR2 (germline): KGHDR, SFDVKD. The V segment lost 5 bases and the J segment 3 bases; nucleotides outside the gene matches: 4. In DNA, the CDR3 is TGTGCCACCAGTGTCCGCGGGAGTACAGATACGCAGTATTTT. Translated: CATSVRGSTDTQYF.

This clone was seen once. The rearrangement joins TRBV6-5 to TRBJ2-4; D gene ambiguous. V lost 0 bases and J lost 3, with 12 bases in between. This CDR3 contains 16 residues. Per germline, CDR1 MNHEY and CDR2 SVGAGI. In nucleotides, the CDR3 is TGTGCCAGCAGTTACTCGAACGTATACTACAAAAACATTCAGTACTTC. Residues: CASSYSNVYYKNIQYF.

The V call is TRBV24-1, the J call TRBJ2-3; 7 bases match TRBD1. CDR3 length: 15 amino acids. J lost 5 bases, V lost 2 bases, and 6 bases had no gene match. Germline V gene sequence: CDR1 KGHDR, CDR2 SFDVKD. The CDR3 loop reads CATSDSDRDIDTQYF. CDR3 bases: TGTGCCACCAGTGATTCCGACAGGGACATAGATACGCAGTATTTT.

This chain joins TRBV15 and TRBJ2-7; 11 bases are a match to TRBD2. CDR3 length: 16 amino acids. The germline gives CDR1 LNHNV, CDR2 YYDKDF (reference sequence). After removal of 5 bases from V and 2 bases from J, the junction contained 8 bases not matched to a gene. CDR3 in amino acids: CATSAHIAGGTYEQYF. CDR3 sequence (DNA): TGTGCCACCAGCGCCCACATAGCGGGAGGGACCTACGAGCAGTACTTC.

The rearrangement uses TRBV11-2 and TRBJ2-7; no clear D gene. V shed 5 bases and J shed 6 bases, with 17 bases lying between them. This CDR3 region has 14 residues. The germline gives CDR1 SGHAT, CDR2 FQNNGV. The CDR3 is CASSPPWRSGEQYF. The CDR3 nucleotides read TGTGCCAGCAGCCCTCCCTGGCGGTCGGGCGAGCAGTACTTC. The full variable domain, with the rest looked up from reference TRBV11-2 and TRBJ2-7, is EAGVAQSPRYKIIEKRQSVAFWCNPISGHATLYWYQQILGQGPKLLIQFQNNGVVDDSQLPKDRFSAERLKGVDSTLKIQPAKLEDSAVYLCASSPPWRSGEQYFGPGTRLTVT.

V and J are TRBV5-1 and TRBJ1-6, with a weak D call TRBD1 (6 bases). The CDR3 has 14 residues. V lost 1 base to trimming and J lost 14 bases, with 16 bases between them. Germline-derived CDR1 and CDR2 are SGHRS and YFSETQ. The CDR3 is CASSLPTGTAALHF. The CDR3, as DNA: TGCGCCAGCAGCTTGCCGACAGGCACGGCGGCCCTCCACTTT.